This T cell receptor beta chain was profiled in a study of Graves' ophthalmopathy and Graves' hyperthyroidism. Points from the study as a whole: Most thyroid-expanded clonotypes exceeding 0.001 frequency were also found in blood. Ophthalmopathy was separated from stable hyperthyroidism by a 13-signature model with about 86% sensitivity and about 79% specificity. Both a roughly 70% sensitivity and a 72.22% specificity characterized the model's predictions of ophthalmopathy progression.

There are many counts of this clonotype. No antigen is known for it. Amplification of TCR beta CDR3 regions used RNA transcripts. Scientists carried out first-round RT-PCR using HTBI primers and then a second-round multiplex PCR. Each CDR3 protein gets one entry after TCRdb re-called the multiplex PCR reads with MiXCR. The profile shows just over 600,000 distinct CDR3 sequences, around a fifth of them singletons. The authors isolated PBMCs from about 10 ml of fresh peripheral blood. Germline lookup yields CDR1 LNHNV and CDR2 YYDKDF (reference sequence). Trimming removed 1 base at V and 0 bases at J, with 7 bases between. This CDR3 has 15 amino acids.

Sequenced material: peripheral blood. The chain joins TRBV15 to TRBJ1-3, with D possibly being TRBD1 (6 bases). The sequence derives from a young woman with stable Graves' hyperthyroidism. Some clones in this sample may be carry-over from other donors' samples. CDR3 protein: CATSRGDTSGNTIYF. For the CDR3, the DNA is TGTGCCACCAGCAGAGGGGACACCTCTGGAAACACCATATATTTT.